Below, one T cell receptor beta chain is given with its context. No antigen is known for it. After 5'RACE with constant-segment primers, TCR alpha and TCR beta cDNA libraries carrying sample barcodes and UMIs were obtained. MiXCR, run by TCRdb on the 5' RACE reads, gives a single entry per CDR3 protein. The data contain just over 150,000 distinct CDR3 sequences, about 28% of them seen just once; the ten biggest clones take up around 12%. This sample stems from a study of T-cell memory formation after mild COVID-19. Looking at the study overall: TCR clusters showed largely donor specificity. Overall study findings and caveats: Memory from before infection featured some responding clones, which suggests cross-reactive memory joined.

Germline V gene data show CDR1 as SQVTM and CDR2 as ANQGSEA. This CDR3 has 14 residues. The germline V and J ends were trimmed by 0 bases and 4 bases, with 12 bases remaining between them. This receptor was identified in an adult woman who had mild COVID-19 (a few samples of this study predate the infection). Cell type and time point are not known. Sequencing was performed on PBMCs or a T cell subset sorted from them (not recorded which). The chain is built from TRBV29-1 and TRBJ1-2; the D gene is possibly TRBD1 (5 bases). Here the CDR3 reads CSVEEGAGFYGYTF. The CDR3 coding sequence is TGCAGCGTTGAAGAGGGCGCAGGGTTCTATGGCTACACCTTC.